This T cell receptor (beta chain) was sequenced in a study of shared clonotypes between healthy human individuals. Broader study findings: All-four-donor shared clonotypes had higher generation probabilities than non-shared clonotypes did. Larger estimated richness was generally recorded for naive subsets relative to memory subsets.

The protocol was immunoSEQ multiplex PCR, while the TCRdb copy is restricted to in-frame clones and leaves out a portion. The sample carries approximately 1,000,000 clones, approximately 80% recorded once. Of note for this clone: Its antigen is currently unknown.

This CDR3 is 13 amino acids long. In germline, CDR1 is SGHTA, CDR2 FQGNSA. Trimming left V 3 bases short and J 4 bases short, with 10 bases between. Sequencing was performed on memory CD4+ T cells from PBMCs. Subset reported: CD45RA-negative fraction. The chain has TRBV7-2 and TRBJ2-7; D unclear. The source of this sequence is a man aged 18 to 30 in good health. Some clones in this sample may be carry-over from other donors' samples. CDR3 sequence (DNA): TGTGCCAGCAGCTTTCAAGCGCGGTACGAGCAGTACTTC. It specifies CASSFQARYEQYF. Full variable domain (remainder filled in from reference TRBV7-2 and TRBJ2-7): GAGVSQSPSNKVTEKGKDVELRCDPISGHTALYWYRQSLGQGLEFLIYFQGNSAPDKSGLPSDRFSAERTGGSVSTLTIQRTQQEDSAVYLCASSFQARYEQYFGPGTRLTVT.